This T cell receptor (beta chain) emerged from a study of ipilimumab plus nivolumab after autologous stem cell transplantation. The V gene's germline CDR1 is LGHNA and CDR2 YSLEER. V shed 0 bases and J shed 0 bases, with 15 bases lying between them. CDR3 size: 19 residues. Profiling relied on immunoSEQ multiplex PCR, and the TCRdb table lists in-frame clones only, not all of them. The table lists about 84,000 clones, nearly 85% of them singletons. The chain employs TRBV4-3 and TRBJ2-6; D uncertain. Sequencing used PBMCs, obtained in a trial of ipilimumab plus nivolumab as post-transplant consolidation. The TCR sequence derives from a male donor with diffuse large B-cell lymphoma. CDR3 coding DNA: TGCGCCAGCAGCCAAGATTTTTGGGGTGCCAGCTCTGGGGCCAACGTCCTGACTTTC. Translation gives CASSQDFWGASSGANVLTF.